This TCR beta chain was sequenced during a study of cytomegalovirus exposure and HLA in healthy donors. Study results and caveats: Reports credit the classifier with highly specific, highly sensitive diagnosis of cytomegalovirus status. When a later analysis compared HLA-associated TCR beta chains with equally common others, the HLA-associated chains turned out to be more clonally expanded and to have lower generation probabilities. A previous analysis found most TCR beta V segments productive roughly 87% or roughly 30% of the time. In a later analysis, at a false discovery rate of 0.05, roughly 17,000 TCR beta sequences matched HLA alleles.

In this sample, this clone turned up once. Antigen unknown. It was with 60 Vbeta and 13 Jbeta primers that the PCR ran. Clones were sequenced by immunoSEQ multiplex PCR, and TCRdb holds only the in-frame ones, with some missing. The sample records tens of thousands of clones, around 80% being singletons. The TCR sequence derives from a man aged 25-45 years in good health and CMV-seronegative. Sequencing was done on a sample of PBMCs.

Here the CDR3 reads CASSRTGGDQPQHF. DNA for the CDR3: TGTGCCAGCTCTAGGACAGGGGGGGATCAGCCCCAGCATTTT. This chain uses TRBV7-9 with TRBJ1-5; 10 bases match TRBD1. The germline gives CDR1 SEHNR, CDR2 FQNEAQ (reference sequence). The CDR3 loop spans 14 amino acids. V shed 8 bases and J 5 bases; nucleotides not matched to a gene: 6.